These 3 T cell receptor beta chains were sequenced from one sample in a study of glioma-infiltrating T cells. Using RNA template, CDR3s of TCR alpha and beta were amplified with iRepertoire arm-PCR. TCRdb processed the multiplex PCR reads anew with MiXCR; each CDR3 protein has one entry. Of 17,000 or so distinct CDR3 sequences listed, 58% are singletons. Specimen: glioma tissue, nonneoplastic brain tissue, or PBMCs (not recorded which). All receptors derive from a human donor with low-grade glioma or glioblastoma, undergoing nonglioma brain surgery, or in good health (not recorded which).

The rearrangement links TRBV6-6 to TRBJ2-1; no firm D call. In germline, CDR1 is MNHNY, CDR2 SVGAGI (reference sequence). V was cut by 7 bases and J by 4 bases, with 17 bases left in between. The CDR3 sequence is 15 residues long. CDR3 sequence (DNA): TGTGCCAGCACCCTCTTTCCGAACGGATACAATGAGCAGTTCTTC. It encodes CASTLFPNGYNEQFF.

The chain carries TRBV20-1 and TRBJ2-7; 8 positions match TRBD1. V lost 3 bases, J lost 6 bases, and 7 bases stayed unmatched. CDR1 is DFQATT and CDR2 is SNEGSKA in the germline V gene (reference sequence). The CDR3 runs to 13 residues. CDR3 nucleotide sequence: TGCAGTGCTAGCGCAACAGGGGGATTCGAGCAGTACTTC. This encodes CSASATGGFEQYF.

This clonotype has a handful of counts. The V and J genes are TRBV28 and TRBJ2-1, with unresolved D. Trimming shortened V by 3 bases and J by 3 bases, and 0 bases separated the two germline ends. The CDR3 loop spans 11 amino acids. CDR1 is MDHEN, CDR2 SYDVKM, per germline. The CDR3 is CASSFYNEQFF. The CDR3 DNA reads TGTGCCAGCAGTTTCTACAATGAGCAGTTCTTC.